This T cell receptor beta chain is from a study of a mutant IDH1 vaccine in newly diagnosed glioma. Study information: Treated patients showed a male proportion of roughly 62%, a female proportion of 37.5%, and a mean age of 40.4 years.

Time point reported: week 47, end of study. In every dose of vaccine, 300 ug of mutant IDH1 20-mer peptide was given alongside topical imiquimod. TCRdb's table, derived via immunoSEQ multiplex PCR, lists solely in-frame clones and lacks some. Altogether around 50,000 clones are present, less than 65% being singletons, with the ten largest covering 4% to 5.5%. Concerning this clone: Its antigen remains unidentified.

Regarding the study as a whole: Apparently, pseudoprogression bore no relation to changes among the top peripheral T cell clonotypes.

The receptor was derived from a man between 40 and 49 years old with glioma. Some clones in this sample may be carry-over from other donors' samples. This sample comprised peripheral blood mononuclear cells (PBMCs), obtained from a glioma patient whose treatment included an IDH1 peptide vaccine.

This CDR3 reads CASNRDPGTGELFF. CDR3 nucleotide sequence: TGTGCCAGCAACCGGGACCCCGGGACCGGGGAGCTGTTTTTT. The rearrangement joins TRBV5-5 to TRBJ2-2, with D perhaps matching TRBD1 or TRBD2 (5 bases each). From germline, CDR1 is SGHKS and CDR2 YYEKEE (reference sequence). V lost 6 bases and J 5 bases, leaving 14 bases between the germline ends. The CDR3 is 14 residues long.